This is a list of T cell receptor beta chains from one sample in a study of T cells in Graves' hyperthyroidism and ophthalmopathy. TCRdb ran MiXCR on the multiplex PCR reads and lists one entry per CDR3 protein. Among around 600,000 distinct CDR3 sequences listed, about a sixth were seen once. Sequencing was done on a sample of blood. Receptor source: a woman aged 40-49 years with Graves' ophthalmopathy. CDR3s include the opening cysteine and the closing phenylalanine or tryptophan. Each record gives: V gene, J gene, clone size, D gene, CDR3 protein, CDR3 DNA. D genes are given only for firm matches. Not all rows give a size; the values are once, few, many and, for expanded clones, a class.

V gene: TRBV20-1; J gene: TRBJ1-1; clone size: many; D gene: .; CDR3 protein: CSANGQTNTEAFF; CDR3 DNA: TGCAGTGCCAATGGACAGACTAACACTGAAGCTTTCTTT
V gene: TRBV19; J gene: TRBJ2-1; clone size: many; D gene: TRBD2; CDR3 protein: CASSTRTSGTSSYNEQFF; CDR3 DNA: TGTGCCAGTAGTACGAGGACTAGCGGGACGAGCTCCTACAATGAGCAGTTCTTC
V gene: TRBV6-5; J gene: TRBJ1-2; clone size: few; D gene: .; CDR3 protein: CASSHTDDIQGYTF; CDR3 DNA: TGTGCCAGCAGTCACACAGACGATATCCAGGGCTACACCTTC
V gene: TRBV6-6; J gene: TRBJ2-7; clone size: .; D gene: TRBD2; CDR3 protein: CASSYSSSGGYEQYF; CDR3 DNA: TGTGCCAGCAGTTACTCCTCTAGCGGGGGCTACGAGCAGTACTTC
V gene: TRBV10-3; J gene: TRBJ2-7; clone size: many; D gene: .; CDR3 protein: CAIRRGGGSEQYF; CDR3 DNA: TGTGCCATCAGGAGAGGAGGCGGAAGCGAGCAGTACTTC
V gene: TRBV6-1; J gene: TRBJ2-4; clone size: many; D gene: .; CDR3 protein: CAWSRDPQVPKNIQYF; CDR3 DNA: TGTGCCTGGAGCCGGGATCCTCAGGTCCCAAAAAACATTCAGTACTTC
V gene: TRBV18; J gene: TRBJ2-7; clone size: many; D gene: .; CDR3 protein: CASSPSASLLGQYF; CDR3 DNA: TGTGCCAGCTCACCTAGCGCGAGCCTCCTGGGGCAGTACTTC
V gene: TRBV20-1; J gene: TRBJ2-3; clone size: .; D gene: TRBD1; CDR3 protein: CSAPGQGAFADTQYF; CDR3 DNA: TGCAGTGCTCCGGGACAGGGGGCTTTCGCAGATACGCAGTATTTT
V gene: TRBV6-1; J gene: TRBJ2-4; clone size: few; D gene: TRBD1; CDR3 protein: CASSGGTGGGNIQYF; CDR3 DNA: TGTGCCAGCAGTGGGGGGACAGGAGGAGGAAACATTCAGTACTTC
V gene: TRBV20-1; J gene: TRBJ1-5; clone size: many; D gene: .; CDR3 protein: CSARVGSGSQPQHF; CDR3 DNA: TGCAGTGCTAGAGTTGGGTCAGGATCTCAGCCCCAGCATTTT
V gene: TRBV27; J gene: TRBJ1-2; clone size: few; D gene: TRBD1; CDR3 protein: CASSPPGTGGARGYTF; CDR3 DNA: TGTGCCAGCAGCCCACCCGGGACAGGGGGCGCACGGGGCTACACCTTC
V gene: TRBV6-9; J gene: TRBJ2-7; clone size: .; D gene: .; CDR3 protein: CASSYNGYEQYF; CDR3 DNA: TGTGCCAGCAGTTACAATGGGTACGAGCAGTACTTC
V gene: TRBV11-2; J gene: TRBJ1-1; clone size: few; D gene: TRBD1; CDR3 protein: CASSPGTGPQRPLNTEAFF; CDR3 DNA: TGTGCCAGCAGCCCTGGGACAGGTCCTCAAAGGCCTTTGAACACTGAAGCTTTCTTT
V gene: TRBV3-1; J gene: TRBJ2-1; clone size: few; D gene: TRBD2; CDR3 protein: CASSQDFLAGDYNEQFF; CDR3 DNA: TGTGCCAGCAGCCAAGATTTTCTAGCGGGAGACTACAATGAGCAGTTCTTC
V gene: TRBV11-2; J gene: TRBJ1-5; clone size: .; D gene: .; CDR3 protein: CASSLASQFNQPQHF; CDR3 DNA: TGTGCCAGCAGCTTAGCGTCCCAGTTCAATCAGCCCCAGCATTTT